This passage covers 24 T cell receptor beta chains from one sample sequenced in a study of Siglec-9 on CD8 T cells in melanoma. Some clones are missing from TCRdb's copy, which holds only in-frame ones; the method was immunoSEQ multiplex PCR. The repertoire holds some 39,000 clones, more than 65% seen once, with 1.8% in the top ten. The sequenced material came from Siglec-9- CD8+ T cells sorted from blood. The receptor set was obtained from a human donor in good health.

This clone came up a few times. The gene calls are TRBV28 and TRBJ2-2; no firm D call. The ends were cut back, 3 bases at V and 0 bases at J, with 8 bases in the middle. The CDR3 spans 15 residues. The germline V gene has CDR1 MDHEN and CDR2 SYDVKM. The DNA for the CDR3 is TGTGCCAGCAGTTTTAGGGTCGCGAACACCGGGGAGCTGTTTTTT. It is translated as CASSFRVANTGELFF.

J is TRBJ2-1 and V is TRBV10-3; D possibly corresponds to TRBD2 (6 bases). V dropped 3 bases and J dropped 3 bases, with 9 bases sitting between them. The CDR3 covers 14 residues. CDR1 and CDR2 (germline): ENHRY, SYGVKD. The CDR3, as DNA: TGTGCCATCAGTGACGGAGGGCTCTACAATGAGCAGTTCTTC. It translates to CAISDGGLYNEQFF.

The gene calls are TRBV11-2 and TRBJ2-5; 13 positions match TRBD2. Germline V lookup: CDR1 SGHAT, CDR2 FQNNGV. This CDR3 contains 15 residues. The V and J ends lost 1 base and 4 bases, in that order; junction bases with no gene match: 0. CDR3 in amino acids: CASSLGLAGGETQYF. The CDR3 coding sequence is TGTGCCAGCAGCTTAGGACTAGCGGGGGGAGAGACCCAGTACTTC.

The chain employs TRBV27 and TRBJ1-2; D uncertain. V lost 3 bases and J lost 4, with 12 bases in between. Germline values: CDR1 MNHEY, CDR2 SMNVEV (reference sequence). CDR3 size: 14 residues. The CDR3 DNA is TGTGCCAGCAGTTTCGATTCCAGCCTCTATGGCTACACCTTC. Translating gives CASSFDSSLYGYTF.

The gene calls are TRBV28 and TRBJ2-3; 9 bases align to TRBD1. CDR1 and CDR2 (germline): MDHEN, SYDVKM. The CDR3 length is 15 residues. With V trimmed by 5 bases and J by 2 bases, 5 bases remained unmatched. For the CDR3, the DNA is TGTGCCAGCAGTCGGGACAGGGCGGACACAGATACGCAGTATTTT. This gives the protein CASSRDRADTDTQYF. The entire variable domain, with the rest obtained from reference TRBV28 and TRBJ2-3, is as follows: DVKVTQSSRYLVKRTGEKVFLECVQDMDHENMFWYRQDPGLGLRLIYFSYDVKMKEKGDIPEGYSVSREKKERFSLILESASTNQTSMYLCASSRDRADTDTQYFGPGTRLTVL.

This chain links TRBV7-9 with TRBJ2-7; maybe TRBD1 (6 bases). Germline CDR1 SEHNR, CDR2 FQNEAQ (reference sequence). CDR3 length: 15 amino acids. Deletions cut 5 bases from V and 5 bases from J, with 19 bases between. Here the CDR3 reads CASSGDIKEIDEQYF. DNA for the CDR3: TGTGCCAGCAGCGGGGACATCAAAGAAATCGACGAGCAGTACTTC.

The V call is TRBV5-1, the J call TRBJ2-7, with unresolved D. Germline values: CDR1 SGHRS, CDR2 YFSETQ. The CDR3 extends over 14 amino acids. V lost 9 bases to trimming and J lost 4 bases, with 20 bases between them. CDR3 sequence (DNA): TGCGCCACCGCATCGGCCCTAAACAGTTACGAGCAGTACTTC. This sequence encodes CATASALNSYEQYF.

The chain links TRBV27 to TRBJ2-5, with 11 bases matching TRBD1. The CDR3 is 16 amino acids. Germline loops: CDR1 MNHEY, CDR2 SMNVEV (reference sequence). Trimming at V came to 6 bases and at J to 3 bases, leaving 9 bases not matched to a gene. The CDR3, as DNA: TGTGCCAGCAGGGAATGGAGGACAGGGGGCGAAGAGACCCAGTACTTC. This gives the protein CASREWRTGGEETQYF.

A single count supports this clone. The J gene is TRBJ2-1, the V gene TRBV11-2, with 8 bases aligning to TRBD2. Looked up from germline, CDR1 is SGHAT and CDR2 is FQNNGV. With 7 bases clipped from V and 10 bases from J, the junction kept 24 bases outside the gene matches. This CDR3 has 18 residues. CDR3 DNA sequence: TGTGCCAGCACCTATTTTCCCCTAGCGGGCCTTAATAACCGAGAGCAGTTCTTC. The encoded protein is CASTYFPLAGLNNREQFF.

The V call is TRBV27, the J call TRBJ2-7, with 11 bases matching TRBD2. J was trimmed by 7 bases and V by 5 bases; bases with no gene match: 4. Per the germline V gene, CDR1 is MNHEY and CDR2 is SMNVEV (reference sequence). This CDR3 spans 13 amino acids. CDR3 nucleotides: TGTGCCAGCAGTCTAGGACTAGCGGGTGAGCAGTACTTC. Translation: CASSLGLAGEQYF.

A note on this clone: The junction departs from the called germline gene at one end, perhaps through a read error. The chain couples TRBV7-7 to TRBJ2-1, with unresolved D. The CDR3 loop spans 16 amino acids. Germline values: CDR1 SSHAT, CDR2 FNYEAQ (reference sequence). DNA for the CDR3: TGTGCTAGCAGCAGAAACAGAGGAACGCCTTACAATGAGCAGTTCTTC. Its translation is CASSRNRGTPYNEQFF. The full variable domain, with the rest looked up from reference TRBV7-7 and TRBJ2-1, is GAGVSQSPRYKVTKRGQDVTLRCDPISSHATLYWYQQALGQGPEFLTYFNYEAQPDKSGLPSDRFSAERPEGSISTLTIQRTEQRDSAMYRCASSRNRGTPYNEQFFGPGTRLTVL.

The gene calls are TRBV2 and TRBJ2-7; TRBD2 is a possible D gene (6 bases). V lost 7 bases to trimming and J lost 0 bases, with 10 bases between them. Germline lookup yields CDR1 SNHLY and CDR2 FYNNEI. The CDR3 totals 13 residues. The chain's CDR3 is CASKSGPSYEQYF. CDR3 in DNA: TGTGCCAGCAAAAGCGGGCCCTCCTACGAGCAGTACTTC.

The rearrangement uses TRBV4-2 and TRBJ1-6; no reliable D call. Trimming took off 0 bases at V and 10 bases at J, with 13 bases between the two ends. CDR3 length equals 15 residues. Germline V gives CDR1 LGHNA, CDR2 YNFKEQ. The CDR3 spells CASSQDRTLGSPLHF. The CDR3 DNA reads as TGTGCCAGCAGCCAAGATCGAACCCTGGGGTCACCCCTCCACTTT.

This chain connects TRBV25-1 to TRBJ2-7; D possibly corresponds to TRBD1 (5 bases). Germline-derived CDR1 and CDR2 are MGHDK and SYGVNS. CDR3 size: 13 residues. The ends were cut back, 1 base at V and 4 bases at J, with 8 bases in the middle. In DNA, the CDR3 is TGTGCCAGCAGTGAATTGGGGCGGTACGAGCAGTACTTC. It codes for CASSELGRYEQYF.

The chain combines TRBV29-1 with TRBJ2-2; 12 bases fit TRBD1. Per germline, CDR1 SQVTM and CDR2 ANQGSEA. CDR3 length: 14 residues. V lost 4 bases to trimming and J lost 7 bases; unmatched junction nucleotides: 4. CDR3 residues: CSVGGTGGGGELFF. In DNA, the CDR3 is TGCAGCGTTGGCGGGACAGGGGGCGGCGGGGAGCTGTTTTTT.

The J gene is TRBJ2-2, the V gene TRBV19; D is unresolved. The germline CDR1 and CDR2 sequences are LNHDA and SQIVND (reference sequence). V lost 1 base and J lost 5, with 8 bases in between. This CDR3 has 14 residues. In DNA, the CDR3 is TGTGCCAGTAGTATAGTAGCAGGAACCGGGGAGCTGTTTTTT. Residues: CASSIVAGTGELFF.

This clone appeared a few times. The V call is TRBV29-1, the J call TRBJ1-1; D unclear. Trimming removed 1 base at V and 2 bases at J, with 5 bases between. This CDR3 region has 12 residues. Germline lookup yields CDR1 SQVTM and CDR2 ANQGSEA. This CDR3 reads CSVEAGNTEAFF. CDR3 nucleotide sequence: TGCAGCGTTGAAGCAGGTAACACTGAAGCTTTCTTT.

The chain joins TRBV11-2 to TRBJ2-1, with 14 bases aligning to TRBD2. Germline V CDR1 and CDR2: SGHAT, FQNNGV. J lost 5 bases, V lost 5 bases, and 14 bases had no gene match. The CDR3 spans 19 residues. CDR3 sequence reads: CASSEIRGTSGSPNNEQFF. Written as DNA, the CDR3 is TGTGCCAGCAGCGAAATTAGGGGGACTAGCGGGAGCCCGAACAATGAGCAGTTCTTC.

This clone was detected only once. This sequence joins TRBV5-1 and TRBJ1-4, with TRBD1 matching 8 bases. V was pared by 4 bases and J by 5 bases, with 10 bases of the junction left unmatched. Looked up from germline, CDR1 is SGHRS and CDR2 is YFSETQ. The CDR3 length is 16 residues. The CDR3 DNA is TGCGCCAGCAGCGGGGGGGACAGGCTGACGAATGAAAAACTGTTTTTT. Amino acid sequence: CASSGGDRLTNEKLFF.

This rearrangement joins TRBV27 to TRBJ1-2, with 7 nucleotides matching TRBD1. The junction had 0 bases not matched to a gene; V was cut back by 2 bases and J by 3 bases. Looked up from germline, CDR1 is MNHEY and CDR2 is SMNVEV (reference sequence). This CDR3 contains 13 residues. This CDR3 is CASSLGQDYGYTF. The CDR3 DNA follows: TGTGCCAGCAGTTTAGGACAGGACTATGGCTACACCTTC.

This clone has only a few counts. The rearrangement joins TRBV7-9 to TRBJ1-1, with 10 nucleotides matching TRBD1. Germline V gene data show CDR1 as SEHNR and CDR2 as FQNEAQ (reference sequence). V lost 5 bases to trimming and J lost 5 bases; unmatched junction nucleotides: 8. The CDR3 consists of 15 residues. CDR3 amino acids: CASSTDRGLRTEAFF. The CDR3 region has the DNA TGTGCCAGCAGCACCGACAGGGGGCTAAGGACTGAAGCTTTCTTT.

Remarks on this clone: The sample holds other DNA sequences that translate to the same CDR3. The genes are TRBV7-3 and TRBJ2-7; TRBD2 is a possible D gene (6 bases). Germline V gene data show CDR1 as SGHTA and CDR2 as FQGTGA. Deletions cut 5 bases from V and 2 bases from J, with 13 bases between. This CDR3 is built from 14 residues. In DNA form, the CDR3 reads TGTGCCAGCAGCCTACTTAGCGGTCCCTACGAGCAGTACTTC. Protein sequence: CASSLLSGPYEQYF.

This clone has just a few counts. Other DNA sequences in this specimen translate into the identical CDR3. V and J are TRBV27 and TRBJ1-5, with a possible D match to TRBD1 (5 bases). The CDR3 is 14 residues long. V shed 1 base and J shed 2 bases, with 6 bases lying between them. Germline CDR1 is MNHEY and CDR2 is SMNVEV (reference sequence). DNA for the CDR3: TGTGCCAGCAGTTTATTGGGGGGCAATCAGCCCCAGCATTTT. This sequence encodes CASSLLGGNQPQHF.

This chain connects TRBV9 to TRBJ1-2; D might be TRBD1 (5 bases). The V end lost 0 bases, the J end lost 0 bases, and 9 bases lay between the germline ends. CDR1 is SGDLS, CDR2 YYNGEE, per germline. The CDR3 runs to 15 residues. In DNA, the CDR3 is TGTGCCAGCAGCGTAGGTGACAGAGCTAACTATGGCTACACCTTC. Translation: CASSVGDRANYGYTF.